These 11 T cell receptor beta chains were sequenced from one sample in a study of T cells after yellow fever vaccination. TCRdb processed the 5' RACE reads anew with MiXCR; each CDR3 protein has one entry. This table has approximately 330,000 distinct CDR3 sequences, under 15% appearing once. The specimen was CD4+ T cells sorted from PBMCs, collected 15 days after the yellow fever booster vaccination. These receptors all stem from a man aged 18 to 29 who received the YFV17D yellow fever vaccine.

The CDR3 sequence is CASSSPASGASYGYTF. CDR3 sequence (DNA): TGTGCCAGCAGTTCCCCGGCATCCGGGGCCTCCTATGGCTACACCTTC. The rearrangement uses TRBV28 and TRBJ1-2, with a possible D match to TRBD1 (5 bases). Per the germline V gene, CDR1 is MDHEN and CDR2 is SYDVKM. The CDR3 has 16 residues. Trimming left V 4 bases short and J 4 bases short, with 19 bases between.

Written as DNA, the CDR3 is TGTGCCAGCAGCTTACACGGACTCGGGACCCAGTACTTC. This translates into CASSLHGLGTQYF. The genes are TRBV5-6 and TRBJ2-5; TRBD2 might be the D (5 bases). Germline V CDR1 and CDR2: SGHDT, YYEEEE. The V end lost 2 bases, the J end lost 7 bases, and 12 bases lay between the germline ends. The CDR3 sequence is 13 residues long.

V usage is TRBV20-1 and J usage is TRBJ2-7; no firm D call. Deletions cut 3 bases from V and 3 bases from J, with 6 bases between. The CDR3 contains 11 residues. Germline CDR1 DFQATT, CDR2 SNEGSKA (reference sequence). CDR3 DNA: TGCAGTGCTAGGGACCACTACGAGCAGTACTTC. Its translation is CSARDHYEQYF.

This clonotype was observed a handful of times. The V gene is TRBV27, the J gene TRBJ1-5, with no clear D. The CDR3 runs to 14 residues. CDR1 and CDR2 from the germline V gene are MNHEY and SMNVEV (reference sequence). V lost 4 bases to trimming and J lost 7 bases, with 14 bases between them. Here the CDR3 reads CASSSRPSRQPQHF. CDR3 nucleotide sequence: TGTGCCAGCAGTTCTCGCCCGAGTAGACAGCCCCAGCATTTT.

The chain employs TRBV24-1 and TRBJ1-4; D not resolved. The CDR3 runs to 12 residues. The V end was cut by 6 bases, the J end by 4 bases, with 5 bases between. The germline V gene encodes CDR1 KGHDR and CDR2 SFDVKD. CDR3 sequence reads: CATSPGNEKLFF. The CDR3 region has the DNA TGTGCCACCAGTCCCGGTAATGAAAAACTGTTTTTT.

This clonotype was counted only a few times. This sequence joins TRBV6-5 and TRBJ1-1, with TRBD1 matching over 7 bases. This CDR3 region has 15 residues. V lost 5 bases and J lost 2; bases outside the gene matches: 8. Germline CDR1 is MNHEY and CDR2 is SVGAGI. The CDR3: CASSDEQGFNTEAFF. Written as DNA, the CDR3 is TGTGCCAGCAGTGACGAACAGGGGTTTAACACTGAAGCTTTCTTT.

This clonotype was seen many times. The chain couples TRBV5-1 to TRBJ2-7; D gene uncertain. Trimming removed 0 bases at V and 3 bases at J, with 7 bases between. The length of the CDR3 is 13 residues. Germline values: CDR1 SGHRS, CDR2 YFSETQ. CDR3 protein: CASSLEGSYEQYV. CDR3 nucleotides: TGCGCCAGCAGCTTGGAGGGAAGCTACGAGCAGTACGTC.

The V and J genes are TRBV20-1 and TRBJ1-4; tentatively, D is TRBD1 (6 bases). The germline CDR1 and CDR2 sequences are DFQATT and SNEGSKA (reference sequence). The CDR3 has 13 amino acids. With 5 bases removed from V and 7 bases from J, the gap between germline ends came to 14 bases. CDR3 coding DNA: TGCAGTGCTCATAACAGGGAGAGTGAAAAACTGTTTTTT. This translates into CSAHNRESEKLFF.

The CDR3 coding sequence is TGTGCCAGCAGCCCGGACAGGGGATCAGCTGAAGCTTTCTTT. This codes for CASSPDRGSAEAFF. The rearrangement links TRBV6-2 or TRBV6-3 to TRBJ1-1, with TRBD1 identical over 9 bases. CDR3 length: 14 amino acids. V was clipped by 6 bases and J by 6 bases; unmatched bases: 8. Germline V gene data show CDR1 as MNHEY and CDR2 as SVGEGT.

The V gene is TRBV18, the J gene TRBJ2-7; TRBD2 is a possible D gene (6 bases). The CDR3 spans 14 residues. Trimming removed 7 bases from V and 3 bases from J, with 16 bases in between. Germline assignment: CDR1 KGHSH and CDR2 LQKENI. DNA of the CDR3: TGTGCCAGCTGCACCACTAGCAACCACTACGAGCAGTACGTC. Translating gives CASCTTSNHYEQYV.

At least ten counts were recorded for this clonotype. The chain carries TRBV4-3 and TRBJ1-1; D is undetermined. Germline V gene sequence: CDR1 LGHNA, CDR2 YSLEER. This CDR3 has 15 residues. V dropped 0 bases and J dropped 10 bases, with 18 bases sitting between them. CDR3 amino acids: CASSQDRYFTSGAFF. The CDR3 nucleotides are TGCGCCAGCAGCCAAGATAGGTACTTCACCTCGGGAGCTTTCTTT.